This TCR beta chain was recorded in a study of blood T cell repertoires in COVID-19 (TCRdb year 2020). Broadly, across the study: Samples covering the acute and convalescent phases of COVID-19 were provided by collaborators in the United States, Italy and Spain. The material from the prospective study consisted of cDNA or gDNA derived from T cells, B-cell-depleted T cells, or PBMCs. The dataset comprised deeply sampled blood TCRbeta repertoires from subjects exposed to, actively infected with, or recovered from COVID-19. The repertoires were released in a freely available public database meant as a resource for research on the immune response to SARS-CoV-2. Samples were obtained from the ongoing ImmuneRACE study (first 160 participants) and from some 1,200 subjects provided by 6 global collaborators. A de-identified subject ID, COVID-19 status, age in years and sex were almost always included in the sample metadata. HLA class I and class II types, where available, came from metadata supplied by the sample provider rather than from assay-based typing. General findings and caveats noted by the study authors: How much clinical and demographic metadata was included differed by source and by participant, and the metadata was provided uncurated.

From the germline V gene, CDR1 is ENHRY and CDR2 is SYGVKD. Relative to germline, V is missing 3 bases and J is missing 4 bases, with 7 bases of the junction outside any gene match. The CDR3 sequence holds 16 residues, the cysteine and phenylalanine included. The kept DNA is CDR3 alone, 48 bases in frame from the first base. TCRbeta CDR3 regions were amplified from genomic DNA by means of the immunoSEQ Assay, a bias-controlled multiplex PCR. The published analysis was carried out like this. Within the assay, amplification of reference gene primers was used to estimate how many nucleated cells each sample contained. To quantify the absolute abundance of each unique TCRbeta CDR3 rearrangement, sequence reads were collapsed and filtered. For each sample, productive Simpson clonality was calculated by taking the square root of Simpson's diversity index across productive rearrangements. Imported from immuneACCESS, the table was reduced by TCRdb to in-frame sequences with V and J called. These copies leave out some clones; in studies compared against another copy, an unresolved V gene accounts for under half, and the cause of the remainder is not known. The DNA was the basis for D and trimming; V, J and clone size are from that table. The sample data list 25,000 to 35,000 clones, and 85% of these were observed just once. Over 7% of the sample lies in the top ten.

Comments on this clone: This clone's antigen is unknown. Base quality data are lacking; no much larger clone is found one base away.

Each collaborating institution followed its own protocols to collect whole blood in K2EDTA tubes. For TCRbeta analysis, collaborators shipped samples in one of three forms: frozen whole blood, isolated PBMCs, or DNA extracted from either of those sample types. The origin of this receptor is an elderly man with active COVID-19. The chain uses TRBV10-3 and TRBJ2-3; 10 bases in the middle match TRBD2. The material sequenced was peripheral blood. The DNA sequence reads TGTGCCATCAGTGACCAGCGGGGGGGCCCGTCAGATACGCAGTATTTT. This codes for CAISDQRGGPSDTQYF.